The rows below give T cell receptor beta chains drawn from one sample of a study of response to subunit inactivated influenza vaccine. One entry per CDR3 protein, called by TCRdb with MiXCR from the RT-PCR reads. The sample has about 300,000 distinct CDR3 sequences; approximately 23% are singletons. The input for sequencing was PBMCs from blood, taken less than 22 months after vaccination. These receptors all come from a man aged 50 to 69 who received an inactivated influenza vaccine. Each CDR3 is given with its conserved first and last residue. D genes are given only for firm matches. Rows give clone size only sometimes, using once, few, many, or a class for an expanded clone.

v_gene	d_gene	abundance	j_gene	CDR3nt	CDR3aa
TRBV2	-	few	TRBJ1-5	TGTGCCAGCAGTGACCTATTCAATCAGCCCCAGCATTTT	CASSDLFNQPQHF
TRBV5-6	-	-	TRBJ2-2	TGTGCCAGCAGATTTACCAGGCACACCGGGGAGCTGTTTTTT	CASRFTRHTGELFF
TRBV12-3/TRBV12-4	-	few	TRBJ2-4	TGTGCCAGCAGTTTAGAGTTGGAGGGAAACATTCAGTACTTC	CASSLELEGNIQYF
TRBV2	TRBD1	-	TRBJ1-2	TGTGCCAGCAGCTCGGGGGGACAGGGATTCTATGGCTACACCTTC	CASSSGGQGFYGYTF
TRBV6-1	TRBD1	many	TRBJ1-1	TGTGCCAGCACTCACAGACAGGGGATCACTGAAGCTTTCTTT	CASTHRQGITEAFF
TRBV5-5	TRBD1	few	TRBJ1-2	TGTGCCAGCAGCCCGATCGACAGGGGCTATGGCTACACCTTC	CASSPIDRGYGYTF
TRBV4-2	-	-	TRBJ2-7	TGTGCCAGCAGCCAAGCTACCGGAGTTGGGGAGCAGTACTTC	CASSQATGVGEQYF
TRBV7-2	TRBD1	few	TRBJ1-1	TGTGCCAGCAGCTTAGAAGGGGGACAGTGGAACACTGAAGCTTTCTTT	CASSLEGGQWNTEAFF
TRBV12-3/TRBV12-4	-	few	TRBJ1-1	TGTGCCAGCGCCACAGGGTACGGCACTGAAGCTTTCTTT	CASATGYGTEAFF
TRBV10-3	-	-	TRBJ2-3	TGTGCCATCAGTGTGGGTCGCACAGATACGCAGTATTTT	CAISVGRTDTQYF
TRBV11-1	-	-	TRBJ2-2	TGTGCCAGCAGCCCACCTCTGGGGGCAATGCCAGGCACCGGGGAGCTGTTTTTT	CASSPPLGAMPGTGELFF
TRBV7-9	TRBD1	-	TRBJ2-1	TGTGCCAGCAGCATTGGACAGGGGGCTTACAATGAGCAGTTCTTC	CASSIGQGAYNEQFF
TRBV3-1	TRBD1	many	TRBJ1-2	TGTGCCAGCAGCCAAAGAGGGACAGGCCAGGGAATCTATGGCTACACCTTC	CASSQRGTGQGIYGYTF
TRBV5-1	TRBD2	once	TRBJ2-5	TGCGCCAGCAGCTTGGAGGGTAGCGGGGGCACCCATGAGACCCAGTACTTC	CASSLEGSGGTHETQYF
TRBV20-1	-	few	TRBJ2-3	TGCAGTGCTAGAGCGCCGGGCTGGAGGTCAGATACGCAGTATTTT	CSARAPGWRSDTQYF
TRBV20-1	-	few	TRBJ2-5	TGCAGTGCTAGGAAAGAGACCCAGTACTTC	CSARKETQYF
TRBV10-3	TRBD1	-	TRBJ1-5	TGTGCCATCAGTGGACAGGGTAATCAGCCCCAGCATTTT	CAISGQGNQPQHF
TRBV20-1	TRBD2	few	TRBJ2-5	TGCAGTGCCACAATACCCGGGACTAGGAGGGTCCAAGAGACCCAGTACTTC	CSATIPGTRRVQETQYF
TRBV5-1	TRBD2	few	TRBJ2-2	TGCGCCAGCAGCGGGGGACTAGCGGATCCAGGGCCGAACACCGGGGAGCTGTTTTTT	CASSGGLADPGPNTGELFF
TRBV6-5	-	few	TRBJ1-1	TGTGCCAGCAGTTACGCCAGGCGGGTCACTGAAGCTTTCTTT	CASSYARRVTEAFF
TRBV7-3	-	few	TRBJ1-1	TGTGCCAGCAGCGCCCATCCTGGCACTGAAGCTTTCTTT	CASSAHPGTEAFF
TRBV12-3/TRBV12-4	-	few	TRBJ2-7	TGTGCCAGCAGTCAAACTATCCGCGAGCAGTACTTC	CASSQTIREQYF
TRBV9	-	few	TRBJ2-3	TGTGCCAGCAGCGTAGAAGGTCAGCGGAACACAGATACGCAGTATTTT	CASSVEGQRNTDTQYF
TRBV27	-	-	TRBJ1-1	TGTGCCAGCAGTCCCACATACAGGAACACTGAATCTTTCTTT	CASSPTYRNTESFF
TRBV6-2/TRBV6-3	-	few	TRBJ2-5	TGTGCCAGCAGTTACTCTAGAAAAGAGACCCAGTACTTC	CASSYSRKETQYF
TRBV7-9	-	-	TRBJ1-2	TGTGCCAGCAGCCCCCGGGACACAGCGTATGGCTACACCTTC	CASSPRDTAYGYTF
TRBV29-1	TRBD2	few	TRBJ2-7	TGCAGCGTAAGGGGACTAGCGGGCTTCGCCGAGCAGTACTTC	CSVRGLAGFAEQYF
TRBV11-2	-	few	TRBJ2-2	TGTGCCAGCAGCAACGGGGGGCTGAACACCGGGGAGCTGTTTTTT	CASSNGGLNTGELFF
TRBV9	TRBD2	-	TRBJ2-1	TGTGCCAGCAGCCTAACTAGCGGGGTGGTGGGTGAGCAGTTCTTC	CASSLTSGVVGEQFF